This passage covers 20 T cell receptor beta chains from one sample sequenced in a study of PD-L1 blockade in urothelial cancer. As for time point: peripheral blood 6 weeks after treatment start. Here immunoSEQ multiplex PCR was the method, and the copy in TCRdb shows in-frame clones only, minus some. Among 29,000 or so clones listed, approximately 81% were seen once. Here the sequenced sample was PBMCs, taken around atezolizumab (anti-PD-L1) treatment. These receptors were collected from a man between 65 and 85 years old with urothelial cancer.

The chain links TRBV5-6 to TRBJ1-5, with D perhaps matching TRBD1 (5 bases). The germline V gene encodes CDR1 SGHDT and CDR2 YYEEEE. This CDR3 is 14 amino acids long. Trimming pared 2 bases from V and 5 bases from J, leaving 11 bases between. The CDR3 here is CASSFGGVDQPQHF. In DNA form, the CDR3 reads TGTGCCAGCAGCTTCGGAGGGGTAGATCAGCCCCAGCATTTT.

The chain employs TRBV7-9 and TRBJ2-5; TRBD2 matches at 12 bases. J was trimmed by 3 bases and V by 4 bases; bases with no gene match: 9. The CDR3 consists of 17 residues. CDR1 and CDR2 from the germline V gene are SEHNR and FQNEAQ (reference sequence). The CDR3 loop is CASSSLRLAGAKETQYF. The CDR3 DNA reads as TGTGCCAGCAGCTCTCTACGACTAGCGGGGGCCAAAGAGACCCAGTACTTC.

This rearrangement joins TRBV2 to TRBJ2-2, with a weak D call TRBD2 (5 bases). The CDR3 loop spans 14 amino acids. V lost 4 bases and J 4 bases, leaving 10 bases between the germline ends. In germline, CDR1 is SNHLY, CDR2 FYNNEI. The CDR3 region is CASSGGGFTGELFF. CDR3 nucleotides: TGTGCCAGCAGTGGCGGAGGCTTCACCGGGGAGCTGTTTTTT.

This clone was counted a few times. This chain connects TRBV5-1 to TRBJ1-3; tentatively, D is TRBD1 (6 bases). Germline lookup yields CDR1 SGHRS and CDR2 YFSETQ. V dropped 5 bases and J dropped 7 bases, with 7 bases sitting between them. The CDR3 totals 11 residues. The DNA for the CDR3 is TGCGCCAGCAGTCAGGGGAACACCATATATTTT. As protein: CASSQGNTIYF. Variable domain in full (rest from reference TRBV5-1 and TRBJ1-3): KAGVTQTPRYLIKTRGQQVTLSCSPISGHRSVSWYQQTPGQGLQFLFEYFSETQRNKGNFPGRFSGRQFSNSRSEMNVSTLELGDSALYLCASSQGNTIYFGEGSWLTVV.

The CDR3 protein is CASSFVGGTPTGELFF. CDR3 sequence (DNA): TGTGCCAGTAGTTTCGTGGGAGGCACACCCACCGGGGAGCTGTTTTTT. The V and J genes are TRBV19 and TRBJ2-2; weak D call: TRBD2 (6 bases). Looked up from germline, CDR1 is LNHDA and CDR2 is SQIVND (reference sequence). This CDR3 region has 16 residues. Trimming stripped 5 bases from V and 4 bases from J, with 17 bases between. The full variable domain, completed using reference TRBV19 and TRBJ2-2, is DGGITQSPKYLFRKEGQNVTLSCEQNLNHDAMYWYRQDPGQGLRLIYYSQIVNDFQKGDIAEGYSVSREKKESFPLTVTSAQKNPTAFYLCASSFVGGTPTGELFFGEGSRLTVL.

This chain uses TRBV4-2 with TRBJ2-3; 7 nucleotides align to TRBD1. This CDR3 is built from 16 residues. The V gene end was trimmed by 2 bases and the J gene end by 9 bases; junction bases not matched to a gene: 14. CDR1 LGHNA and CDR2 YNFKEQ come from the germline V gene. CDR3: CASSQYGQVESQTQYF. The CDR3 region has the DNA TGTGCCAGCAGCCAATACGGACAGGTGGAATCCCAAACGCAGTATTTT.

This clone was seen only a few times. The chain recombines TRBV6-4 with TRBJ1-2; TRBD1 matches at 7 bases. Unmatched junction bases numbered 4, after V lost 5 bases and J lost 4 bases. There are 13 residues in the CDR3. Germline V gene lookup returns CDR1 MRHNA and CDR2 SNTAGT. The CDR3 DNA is TGTGCCAGCAGTCCACGGACAGGCTATGGCTACACCTTC. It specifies CASSPRTGYGYTF.

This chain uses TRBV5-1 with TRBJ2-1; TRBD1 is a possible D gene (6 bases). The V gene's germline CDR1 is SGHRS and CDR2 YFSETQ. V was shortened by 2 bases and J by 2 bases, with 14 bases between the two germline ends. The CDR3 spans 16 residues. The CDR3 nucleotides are TGCGCCAGCAGCTTTGATTCAGGGGCGGCCTACAATGAGCAGTTCTTC. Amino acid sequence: CASSFDSGAAYNEQFF.

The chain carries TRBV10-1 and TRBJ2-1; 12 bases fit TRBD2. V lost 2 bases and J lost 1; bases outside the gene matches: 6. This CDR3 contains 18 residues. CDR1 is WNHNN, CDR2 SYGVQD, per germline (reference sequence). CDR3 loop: CASSELAGGEVSYNEQFF. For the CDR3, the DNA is TGCGCCAGCAGTGAGCTAGCGGGAGGGGAAGTTTCCTACAATGAGCAGTTCTTC.

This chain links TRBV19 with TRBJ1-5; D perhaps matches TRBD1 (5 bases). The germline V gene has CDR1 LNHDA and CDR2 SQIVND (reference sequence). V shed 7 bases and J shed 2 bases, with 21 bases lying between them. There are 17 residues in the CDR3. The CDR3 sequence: CASMTGGELIGNQPQHF. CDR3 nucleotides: TGTGCCAGTATGACTGGGGGGGAACTTATTGGCAATCAGCCCCAGCATTTT.

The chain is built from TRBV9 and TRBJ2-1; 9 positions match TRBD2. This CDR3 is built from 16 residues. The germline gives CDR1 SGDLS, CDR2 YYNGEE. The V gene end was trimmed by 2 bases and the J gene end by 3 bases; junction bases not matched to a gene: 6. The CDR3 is CASSVSAAGGYNEQFF. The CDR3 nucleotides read TGTGCCAGCAGCGTCAGTGCAGCGGGAGGCTACAATGAGCAGTTCTTC.

CDR3 bases: TGTGCCAGCAGCTCCCTGGACTACTCCTACGAGCAGTACTTC. This translates into CASSSLDYSYEQYF. The rearrangement uses TRBV11-2 and TRBJ2-7; a possible D gene is TRBD2 (6 bases). The V gene lost 4 bases and the J gene lost 0 bases, with 10 bases spanning the gap. Germline CDR1 and CDR2: SGHAT and FQNNGV. This CDR3 has 14 amino acids. The whole variable domain, remainder taken from reference TRBV11-2 and TRBJ2-7, is EAGVAQSPRYKIIEKRQSVAFWCNPISGHATLYWYQQILGQGPKLLIQFQNNGVVDDSQLPKDRFSAERLKGVDSTLKIQPAKLEDSAVYLCASSSLDYSYEQYFGPGTRLTVT.

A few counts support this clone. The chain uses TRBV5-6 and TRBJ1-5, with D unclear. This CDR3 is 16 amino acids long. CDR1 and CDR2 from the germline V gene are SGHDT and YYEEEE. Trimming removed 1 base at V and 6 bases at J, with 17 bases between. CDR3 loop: CASSLKSGPGSQPQHF. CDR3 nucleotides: TGTGCCAGCAGCTTGAAATCGGGTCCGGGTAGTCAGCCCCAGCATTTT.

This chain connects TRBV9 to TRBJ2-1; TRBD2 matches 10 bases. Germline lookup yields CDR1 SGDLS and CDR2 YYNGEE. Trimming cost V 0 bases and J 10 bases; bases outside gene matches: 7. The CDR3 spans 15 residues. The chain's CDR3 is CASSVASGGALEQFF. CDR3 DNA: TGTGCCAGCAGCGTAGCAAGCGGGGGGGCCTTAGAGCAGTTCTTC.

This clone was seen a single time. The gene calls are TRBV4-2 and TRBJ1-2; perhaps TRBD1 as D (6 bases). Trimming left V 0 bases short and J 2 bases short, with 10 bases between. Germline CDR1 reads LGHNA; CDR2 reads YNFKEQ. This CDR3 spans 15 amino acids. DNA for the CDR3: TGTGCCAGCAGCCAAGAGGGGGCAGGGAACTATGGCTACACCTTC. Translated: CASSQEGAGNYGYTF.

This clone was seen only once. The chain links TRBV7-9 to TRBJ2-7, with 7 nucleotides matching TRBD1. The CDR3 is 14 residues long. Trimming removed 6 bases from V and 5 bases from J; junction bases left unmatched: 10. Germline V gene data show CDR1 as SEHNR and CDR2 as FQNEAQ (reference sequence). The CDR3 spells CASRSTGTVDEQYF. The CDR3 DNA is TGTGCCAGCAGAAGTACCGGGACAGTGGACGAGCAGTACTTC.

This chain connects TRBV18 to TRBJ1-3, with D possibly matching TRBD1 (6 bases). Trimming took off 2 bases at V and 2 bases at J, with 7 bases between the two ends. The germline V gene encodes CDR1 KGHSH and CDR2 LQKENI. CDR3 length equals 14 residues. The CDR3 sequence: CASSPGGTGNTIYF. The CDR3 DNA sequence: TGTGCCAGCTCACCAGGGGGCACTGGAAACACCATATATTTT.

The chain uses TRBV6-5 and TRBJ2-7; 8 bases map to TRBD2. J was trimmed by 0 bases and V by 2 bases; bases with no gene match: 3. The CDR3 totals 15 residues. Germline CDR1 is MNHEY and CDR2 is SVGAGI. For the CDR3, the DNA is TGTGCCAGCAGTTACGAGCGGGGGAACTCCTACGAGCAGTACTTC. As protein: CASSYERGNSYEQYF.

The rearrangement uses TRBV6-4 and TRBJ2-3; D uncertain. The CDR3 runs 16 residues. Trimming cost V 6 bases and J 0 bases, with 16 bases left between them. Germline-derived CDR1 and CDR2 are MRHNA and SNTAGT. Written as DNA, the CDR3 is TGTGCCAGCAGCCCCCTAGGCGCCTCTAGCACAGATACGCAGTATTTT. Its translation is CASSPLGASSTDTQYF.

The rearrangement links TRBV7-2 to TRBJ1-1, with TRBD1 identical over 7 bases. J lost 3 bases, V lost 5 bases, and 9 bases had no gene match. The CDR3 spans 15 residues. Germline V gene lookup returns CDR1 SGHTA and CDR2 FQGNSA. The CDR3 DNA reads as TGTGCCAGCAGCCGAGGAATAACAGGGGACACTGAAGCTTTCTTT. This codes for CASSRGITGDTEAFF.